Following are 5 T cell receptor beta chains from one sample sequenced in a study of OX40 agonist ivuxolimab in advanced cancers. Method: immunoSEQ multiplex PCR; TCRdb's copy keeps in-frame clones and lacks some. This repertoire shows fewer than 85,000 clones, less than 90% found once; its top ten account for approximately 0.78%. The sequenced sample was CD4+ or CD8+ T cells sorted from blood, obtained in a trial of the OX40 agonist ivuxolimab. These receptors all stem from an adult with an advanced solid tumor such as melanoma, head and neck, liver or kidney cancer.

This chain joins TRBV29-1 and TRBJ1-2, with D possibly being TRBD1 (5 bases). The V gene lost 4 bases and the J gene lost 8 bases, with 23 bases spanning the gap. Germline values: CDR1 SQVTM, CDR2 ANQGSEA. The length of the CDR3 is 15 residues. The CDR3 is CSVGAHAGQVEGYTF. The DNA of the CDR3 is TGCAGCGTTGGTGCCCATGCAGGGCAGGTTGAGGGCTACACCTTC. Drawing the rest from reference TRBV29-1 and TRBJ1-2, the complete variable domain is SAVISQKPSRDICQRGTSLTIQCQVDSQVTMMFWYRQQPGQSLTLIATANQGSEATYESGFVIDKFPISRPNLTFSTLTVSNMSPEDSSIYLCSVGAHAGQVEGYTFGSGTRLTVV.

The chain links TRBV11-2 to TRBJ2-5, with unresolved D. The ends were cut back, 3 bases at V and 3 bases at J, with 8 bases in the middle. Germline V gives CDR1 SGHAT, CDR2 FQNNGV. This CDR3 spans 13 amino acids. The CDR3 here is CASSFWGEETQYF. The CDR3 coding sequence is TGTGCCAGCAGCTTCTGGGGTGAAGAGACCCAGTACTTC.

J is TRBJ2-3 and V is TRBV29-1; TRBD2 matches 15 bases. CDR1 and CDR2 (germline): SQVTM, ANQGSEA. The CDR3 consists of 17 residues. V was pared by 3 bases and J by 11 bases, with 15 bases of the junction left unmatched. CDR3: CSVEALYPGLAGGGQYF. DNA for the CDR3: TGCAGCGTTGAGGCCCTCTATCCGGGACTAGCGGGGGGAGGGCAGTATTTT.

V and J are TRBV7-8 and TRBJ2-7; 9 bases agree with TRBD1. Germline lookup yields CDR1 SGHVS and CDR2 FQNEAQ. The length of the CDR3 is 17 residues. V shed 5 bases and J 2 bases; nucleotides not matched to a gene: 13. CDR3 sequence: CASSPTAHRQGAYEQYF. CDR3 DNA: TGTGCCAGCAGCCCTACCGCCCATAGACAGGGGGCCTACGAGCAGTACTTC.

This clone was seen more than once but under ten times. V usage is TRBV30 and J usage is TRBJ1-1; D not certain. This CDR3 has 11 amino acids. Germline values: CDR1 GTSNPN, CDR2 SVGIG (reference sequence). V gave up 5 bases and J gave up 1 base, with 5 bases separating them. The CDR3 sequence is CAWAANTEAFF. CDR3 sequence (DNA): TGTGCCTGGGCAGCGAACACTGAAGCTTTCTTT. Complete variable domain (other parts from reference TRBV30 and TRBJ1-1): SQTIHQWPATLVQPVGSPLSLECTVEGTSNPNLYWYRQAAGRGLQLLFYSVGIGQISSEVPQNLSASRPQDRQFILSSKKLLLSDSGFYLCAWAANTEAFFGQGTRLTVV.